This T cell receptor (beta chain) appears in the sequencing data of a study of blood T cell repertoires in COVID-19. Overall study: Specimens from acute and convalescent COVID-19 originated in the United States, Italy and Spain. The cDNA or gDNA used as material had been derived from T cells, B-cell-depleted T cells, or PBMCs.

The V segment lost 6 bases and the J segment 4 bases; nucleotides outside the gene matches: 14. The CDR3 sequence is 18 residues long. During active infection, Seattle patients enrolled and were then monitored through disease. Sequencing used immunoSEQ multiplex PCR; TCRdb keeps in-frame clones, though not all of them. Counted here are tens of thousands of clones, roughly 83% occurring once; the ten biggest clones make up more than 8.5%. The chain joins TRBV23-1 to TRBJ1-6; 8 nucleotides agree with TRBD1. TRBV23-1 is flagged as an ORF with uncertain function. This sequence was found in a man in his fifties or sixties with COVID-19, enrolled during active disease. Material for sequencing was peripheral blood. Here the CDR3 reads CASRGSGQGATYNSPLHF. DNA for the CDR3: TGCGCCAGCAGAGGGTCTGGTCAGGGGGCGACTTATAATTCACCCCTCCACTTT.